This T cell receptor beta chain was sequenced in a study of early T cells in non-severe SARS-CoV-2 infection. Study-level background: The authors sequenced bulk RNA from unsorted whole blood, leaving chains unpaired.

The CDR3 runs 13 residues. In germline, CDR1 is SGHDT, CDR2 YYEEEE. Tagging with unique molecular identifiers was applied to individual cDNA molecules. Each CDR3 protein gets one entry after TCRdb re-called the 5' RACE reads with MiXCR. Of around 20,000 distinct CDR3 sequences listed, about 4.5% are singletons. This clonotype occurred a few times. A junction end diverges from the germline sequence, so it may reflect a read error. The V gene is TRBV5-6, the J gene TRBJ2-3; tentatively, D is TRBD2 (5 bases). This sequence originates from an adult who was a healthcare worker with PCR-confirmed SARS-CoV-2 infection or an uninfected control (not recorded which). Sequenced material: whole blood. Here the CDR3 DNA reads TGTGTCAGCAGCTCCCCAAGGGAGGATACGCAGTATTTT. Amino acid sequence: CVSSSPREDTQYF.